The 10 T cell receptor beta chains below were found in one sample sequenced in a study of blood T cells in healthy people across ages. With a J-beta primer mix and a sample-barcoded 5' primer, a second PCR ran roughly 6 to 12 cycles. MiXCR, applied by TCRdb to the 5' RACE reads, yields one record per CDR3 protein. There are fewer than 900,000 distinct CDR3 sequences in the sample; approximately 43% occur only once, and 20% to 25% lies in the top ten. The sample was blood. Every receptor here comes from a woman aged 55-70 years in good health.

The chain combines TRBV7-2 with TRBJ2-6, with 8 positions matching TRBD2. CDR3 size: 17 residues. V was pared by 2 bases and J by 4 bases, with 7 bases of the junction left unmatched. Germline V CDR1 and CDR2: SGHTA, FQGNSA. CDR3 sequence: CASSLLAGGSGANVLTF. The CDR3 DNA follows: TGTGCCAGCAGCTTACTGGCGGGGGGATCCGGGGCCAACGTCCTGACTTTC.

The rearrangement uses TRBV9 and TRBJ1-1; possible D gene TRBD1, 6 bases. The CDR3 extends over 15 amino acids. The germline V and J ends were trimmed by 4 bases and 0 bases, with 13 bases remaining between them. Germline V gene data show CDR1 as SGDLS and CDR2 as YYNGEE. The CDR3 spells CASSSGGGMNTEAFF. The CDR3 nucleotides read TGTGCCAGCAGCTCTGGGGGGGGCATGAACACTGAAGCTTTCTTT.

This clonotype came up a few times. The chain recombines TRBV4-3 with TRBJ2-3; TRBD1 matches 7 bases. CDR3 size: 15 residues. Germline lookup yields CDR1 LGHNA and CDR2 YSLEER. The V and J ends lost 4 bases and 4 bases, in that order; junction bases with no gene match: 8. The CDR3 DNA sequence: TGCGCCAGCAGCCGGATATGGACAGGCGCAGATACGCAGTATTTT. Its translation: CASSRIWTGADTQYF.

The genes are TRBV10-3 and TRBJ2-5; a possible D gene is TRBD2 (6 bases). The germline V gene encodes CDR1 ENHRY and CDR2 SYGVKD. V lost 3 bases and J 1 base, leaving 12 bases between the germline ends. CDR3 length: 15 residues. Written as DNA, the CDR3 is TGTGCCATCAGTGATGGGGCTAGCGTCCAAGAGACCCAGTACTTC. Amino acids: CAISDGASVQETQYF.

The V gene is TRBV7-2, the J gene TRBJ1-2; D gene uncertain. V shed 5 bases and J shed 1 base, with 8 bases lying between them. Germline V CDR1 and CDR2: SGHTA, FQGNSA. The CDR3 length is 13 residues. CDR3 sequence (DNA): TGTGCCAGCAGCAACAGTCTTAACTATGGCTACACCTTC. It specifies CASSNSLNYGYTF.

The V gene is TRBV12-3 or TRBV12-4, the J gene TRBJ2-1, with 10 bases identical to TRBD2. This CDR3 spans 16 amino acids. The trim removed 6 bases at V and 4 bases at J, leaving 9 bases unmatched. The CDR3, as DNA: TGTGCCAGCAGGCGACGGACTAGCGGACCTTACAATGAGCAGTTCTTC. This sequence encodes CASRRRTSGPYNEQFF.

This clonotype appeared a few times. This sequence joins TRBV15 and TRBJ2-5, with D possibly being TRBD1 or TRBD2 (5 bases each). The CDR3 is 15 amino acids. V lost 0 bases, J lost 1 base, and 9 bases lay in between. Germline V CDR1 and CDR2: LNHNV, YYDKDF (reference sequence). The CDR3 nucleotides read TGTGCCACCAGCAGAGATACGGGGACCCAAGAGACCCAGTACTTC. Protein: CATSRDTGTQETQYF.

The genes are TRBV29-1 and TRBJ2-7, with 7 bases matching TRBD2. Germline lookup yields CDR1 SQVTM and CDR2 ANQGSEA. The V gene end was trimmed by 6 bases and the J gene end by 0 bases; junction bases not matched to a gene: 11. The CDR3 is 15 amino acids. CDR3 sequence: CSVRTGGSDSYEQYF. The CDR3 DNA reads TGCAGCGTCCGAACGGGCGGGAGTGACTCCTACGAGCAGTACTTC.

The CDR3 loop reads CASSQLLGPSSYEQYF. In DNA, the CDR3 is TGCGCCAGCAGCCAACTCTTGGGACCCAGCTCCTACGAGCAGTACTTC. The V and J genes are TRBV4-3 and TRBJ2-7, with D perhaps TRBD1 or TRBD2 (5 bases each). The V end was cut by 2 bases, the J end by 0 bases, with 14 bases between. CDR1 is LGHNA and CDR2 is YSLEER in the germline V gene. The CDR3 contains 16 residues.

This clonotype was observed many times. The chain joins TRBV10-3 to TRBJ2-1; the D call may be TRBD1 or TRBD2 (5 bases each). Germline CDR1 reads ENHRY; CDR2 reads SYGVKD. The CDR3 covers 15 residues. V dropped 6 bases and J dropped 0 bases, with 12 bases sitting between them. CDR3 residues: CAIRGRNGSYNEQFF. CDR3 DNA sequence: TGTGCCATCAGGGGACGCAATGGCTCCTACAATGAGCAGTTCTTC.